Described below is a single T cell receptor (beta chain) sequence and its context. Trimming removed 4 bases at V and 0 bases at J, with 9 bases between. The CDR3 runs 14 residues. The V gene's germline CDR1 is MNHEY and CDR2 SVGAGI. These data come from a study of response to subunit inactivated influenza vaccine. TCRdb redid the calling of the RT-PCR reads with MiXCR, one entry per CDR3 protein. The table records under 750,000 distinct CDR3 sequences, approximately 12% of them present only once. The sample in question was PBMCs from blood, obtained on the day of vaccination. The clonotype was recovered from a man in his fifties or sixties who received an inactivated influenza vaccine. V gene TRBV6-5 combines with J gene TRBJ1-1; perhaps TRBD1 as D (5 bases). In nucleotides, the CDR3 is TGTGCCAGCAGTTCCAGACAGATGAACACTGAAGCTTTCTTT. Its protein is CASSSRQMNTEAFF.